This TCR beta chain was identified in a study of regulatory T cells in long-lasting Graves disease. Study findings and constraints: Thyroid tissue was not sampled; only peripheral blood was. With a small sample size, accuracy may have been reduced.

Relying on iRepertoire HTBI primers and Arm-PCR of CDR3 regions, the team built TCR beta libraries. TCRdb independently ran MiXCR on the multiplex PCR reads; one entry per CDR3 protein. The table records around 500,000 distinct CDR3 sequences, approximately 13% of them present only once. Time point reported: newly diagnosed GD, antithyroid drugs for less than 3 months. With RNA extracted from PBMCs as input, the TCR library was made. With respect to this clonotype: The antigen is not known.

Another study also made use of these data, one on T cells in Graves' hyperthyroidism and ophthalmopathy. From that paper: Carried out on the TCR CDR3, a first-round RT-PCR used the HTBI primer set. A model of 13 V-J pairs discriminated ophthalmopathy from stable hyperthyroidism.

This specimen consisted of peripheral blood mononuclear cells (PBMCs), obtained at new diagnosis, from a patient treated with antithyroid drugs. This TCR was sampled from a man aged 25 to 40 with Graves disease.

The CDR3 loop is CATSDPRDRREKLFF. DNA for the CDR3: TGTGCCACCAGTGATCCCAGGGACCGCCGCGAAAAACTGTTTTTT. The chain employs TRBV24-1 and TRBJ1-4; weak D call: TRBD1 (5 bases). The ends were cut back, 3 bases at V and 8 bases at J, with 15 bases in the middle. The V gene's germline CDR1 is KGHDR and CDR2 SFDVKD. The CDR3 consists of 15 residues.